Listed below are T cell receptor beta chains from one sample, sequenced in a study of Graves' ophthalmopathy and Graves' hyperthyroidism. TCRdb called the multiplex PCR reads again in MiXCR, with one record for every CDR3 protein. The repertoire has about 640,000 distinct CDR3 sequences, under 50% of them found once; the top ten carry roughly 3%. The sample consisted of peripheral blood. The receptor set was obtained from an adult man with Graves' ophthalmopathy. The CDR3 runs from the conserved cysteine through the conserved F or W. D genes are given only for firm matches. Clone size is shown for a subset of rows, as once, few, many or a class of expanded clone.

clone_size j_call v_call d_call cdr3_aa cdr3_nt
many TRBJ1-2 TRBV2 TRBD1 CASSQTGDYGYTF TGTGCCAGCAGCCAAACAGGGGACTATGGCTACACCTTC
few TRBJ2-7 TRBV11-2 NA CASSLDQLYEQYF TGTGCCAGCAGCTTAGATCAGCTTTACGAGCAGTACTTC
NA TRBJ1-1 TRBV5-1 NA CANSLEGRDTEAFF TGCGCCAACAGCTTGGAGGGGAGGGACACTGAAGCCTTCTTT
few TRBJ2-7 TRBV5-4 TRBD2 CASSPTTSGIDEQYF TGTGCCAGCAGCCCCACAACCAGCGGGATAGACGAGCAGTACTTC
many TRBJ2-7 TRBV29-1 TRBD1 CSVELQGAYEQYF TGCAGCGTTGAGCTACAGGGGGCATACGAGCAGTACTTC
NA TRBJ2-2 TRBV2 TRBD2 CASRAGGSRTGELFF TGTGCCAGCAGGGCCGGGGGGTCACGCACCGGGGAGCTGTTTTTT
many TRBJ1-5 TRBV24-1 NA CATSDSGSGAQHF TGTGCCACCAGTGATTCAGGGTCTGGGGCCCAGCATTTT
many TRBJ1-2 TRBV2 NA CASSGDLGYGYTF TGTGCCAGCAGTGGGGACCTCGGCTATGGCTACACCTTC
NA TRBJ1-4 TRBV25-1 NA CASSEAGVVAEKLFF TGTGCCAGCAGTGAGGCAGGGGTGGTTGCTGAAAAACTGTTTTTT
few TRBJ2-2 TRBV7-3 TRBD2 CASRPGLAGSTGELFF TGTGCCAGCAGACCGGGACTAGCGGGAAGCACCGGGGAGCTGTTTTTT
few TRBJ2-7 TRBV5-1 TRBD1 CASCRSGQADYEQYF TGCGCCAGCTGCAGGTCTGGACAGGCAGACTACGAGCAGTACTTC
NA TRBJ1-5 TRBV19 NA CASTRQGNQPQHF TGTGCCAGTACCAGGCAGGGCAATCAGCCCCAGCATTTT
few TRBJ2-7 TRBV18 TRBD1 CASSLRDRDDEQYF TGTGCCAGCTCACTCCGGGACAGGGACGACGAGCAGTACTTC
many TRBJ1-4 TRBV7-2 TRBD1 CASSLGTGTTNEKLFF TGTGCCAGCAGCCTGGGGACAGGAACAACTAATGAAAAACTGTTTTTT
many TRBJ2-7 TRBV12-3/TRBV12-4 NA CASSFDRSEQYF TGTGCCAGCAGTTTTGACAGGTCCGAGCAGTACTTC
NA TRBJ2-2 TRBV5-1 TRBD2 CASSRGLANDTGELFF TGCGCCAGCAGCCGTGGACTAGCGAATGACACCGGGGAGCTGTTTTTT
NA TRBJ1-4 TRBV5-4 NA CASSSLGSVNEKLFF TGTGCCAGCAGCTCCCTCGGGTCCGTCAATGAAAAACTGTTTTTT
NA TRBJ1-4 TRBV6-5 NA CASSYDRGTNEKLFF TGTGCCAGCAGTTACGATCGGGGTACTAATGAAAAACTGTTTTTT
NA TRBJ2-2 TRBV10-3 TRBD2 CAISDPDGTSGTNTGELFF TGTGCCATCAGCGACCCAGACGGGACTAGCGGGACGAACACCGGGGAGCTGTTTTTT
NA TRBJ1-5 TRBV15 NA CATSRDFRGAGDQLQHF TGTGCCACCAGCAGAGACTTCCGGGGGGCGGGGGATCAGCTCCAGCATTTT
NA TRBJ1-6 TRBV9 NA CASSQGLDDQPLHF TGTGCCAGCAGCCAAGGATTGGATGATCAGCCCCTCCACTTT
NA TRBJ1-2 TRBV20-1 TRBD1 CSAESGGTGDYGYTF TGCAGTGCGGAGAGCGGGGGGACAGGGGATTATGGCTACACCTTC
NA TRBJ1-6 TRBV27 TRBD1 CASSLYRGLGNSPLHF TGTGCCAGCAGTTTATACAGGGGGCTTGGTAATTCACCCCTCCACTTT
NA TRBJ2-2 TRBV11-3 TRBD1 CASSHSGTGLTGELFF TGTGCCAGCAGCCACTCCGGGACAGGGCTCACCGGGGAGCTGTTTTTT
many TRBJ1-5 TRBV7-8 NA CASSLAYTQPQHF TGTGCCAGCAGCTTAGCGTATACTCAGCCCCAGCATTTT
many TRBJ2-5 TRBV24-1 NA CATRGTGRQETQYF TGTGCCACCAGGGGAACAGGGAGACAAGAGACCCAGTACTTC
NA TRBJ1-2 TRBV10-3 TRBD1 CASSYAGQGDNYGYTF TGTGCCAGCAGTTACGCGGGACAGGGGGATAACTATGGCTACACCTTC
NA TRBJ2-6 TRBV27 TRBD2 CASSLSGTDSGANVLTF TGTGCCAGCAGTTTAAGCGGGACTGACTCTGGGGCCAACGTCCTGACTTTC
NA TRBJ1-6 TRBV20-1 TRBD1 CSAWDRGHSPLHF TGCAGTGCTTGGGACAGGGGGCATTCACCCCTCCACTTT
NA TRBJ1-6 TRBV20-1 NA CSARTYTLPLHF TGCAGTGCGAGGACCTATACCCTACCCCTCCACTTT
NA TRBJ1-6 TRBV12-3/TRBV12-4 TRBD1 CASSPGGGDSPLHF TGTGCCAGCAGCCCAGGGGGGGGAGATTCACCCCTCCACTTT
NA TRBJ1-1 TRBV11-2 NA CASSFIGGTMNTEAFF TGTGCCAGCAGCTTTATAGGGGGGACAATGAACACTGAAGCTTTCTTT
once TRBJ2-6 TRBV29-1 NA CSVRYSGANVLTF TGCAGCGTTAGATACTCGGGGGCCAACGTCCTGACTTTC
NA TRBJ1-1 TRBV7-9 NA CASSEDRTPDEASF TGTGCCAGTAGTGAAGACAGAACACCTGATGAGGCTTCCTTT
few TRBJ2-7 TRBV6-9 TRBD2 CASNQRGASYEQYF TGTGCCAGTAACCAGCGGGGGGCATCCTACGAGCAGTACTTC
NA TRBJ2-1 TRBV25-1 NA CASTPRRVSSEQFF TGTGCCAGCACTCCTCGGCGCGTTAGCAGTGAGCAGTTCTTC
few TRBJ2-5 TRBV30 NA CAWNGQTKQETQYF TGTGCCTGGAACGGACAGACAAAACAAGAGACCCAGTACTTC
NA TRBJ2-7 TRBV20-1 TRBD1 CSAETGTAEEQYF TGCAGTGCTGAAACCGGGACAGCGGAGGAGCAGTACTTT
many TRBJ1-2 TRBV9 NA CASSVDENYGYTF TGTGCCAGCAGCGTAGATGAGAACTATGGCTACACCTTC
many TRBJ2-7 TRBV20-1 NA CSAKGTGRPYEQYF TGCAGTGCTAAGGGAACGGGCCGCCCCTACGAGCAGTACTTC
many TRBJ2-5 TRBV10-3 NA CAISESIGSQETQYF TGTGCCATCAGTGAGTCGATTGGTTCCCAAGAGACCCAGTACTTC
once TRBJ2-7 TRBV2 TRBD2 CASVSPGTTPTEQYF TGTGCCAGCGTTAGCCCCGGGACTACTCCTACCGAGCAGTACTTC
NA TRBJ1-1 TRBV12-3/TRBV12-4 NA CASSLTGSAAFF TGTGCCAGCAGTTTAACAGGCTCTGCAGCTTTCTTT
NA TRBJ1-5 TRBV30 NA CAWGGAKAGSQHF TGTGCCTGGGGGGGGGCTAAGGCGGGGTCCCAGCATTTT
once TRBJ1-5 TRBV2 NA CASSEMGAGPQHF TGTGCCAGCAGTGAAATGGGGGCCGGGCCCCAGCATTTT
few TRBJ1-5 TRBV7-9 NA CASSLSGGAGQPQHF TGTGCCAGCAGCTTGAGTGGAGGGGCTGGGCAGCCCCAGCATTTT
NA TRBJ1-5 TRBV7-9 NA CAWNLPGEPSQPQHF TGTGCCTGGAATCTCCCCGGCGAGCCCAGTCAGCCCCAGCATTTT
NA TRBJ2-2 TRBV11-2 NA CASTPWAGSCFF NA
NA TRBJ2-6 TRBV5-1 NA CASSLRRVVANVLTF TGCGCCAGCAGCTTGAGAAGGGTTGTGGCCAACGTCCTGACTTTC
NA TRBJ2-7 TRBV20-1 NA CSAILSGRGYEQYF TGCAGTGCTATCCTCAGCGGTAGAGGCTACGAGCAGTACTTC
many TRBJ2-5 TRBV7-3 TRBD2 CASSLMGGETQYF TGTGCCAGCAGCTTAATGGGGGGGGAGACCCAGTACTTC
NA TRBJ1-6 TRBV10-3 NA CASSLTKVNSPLHF TGTGCCAGCAGTTTAACCAAGGTGAATTCACCCCTCCACTTT
few TRBJ2-2 TRBV12-3/TRBV12-4 NA CASSPGLRENTGELFF TGTGCCAGCTCACCAGGTCTAAGGGAGAACACCGGGGAGCTGTTTTTT
once TRBJ1-4 TRBV10-3 TRBD1 CAIGRQGGGKLFF TGTGCCATCGGCCGACAGGGAGGCGGAAAACTGTTTTTT
NA TRBJ1-4 TRBV18 NA CASSPFSAQTTEKLFF TGTGCCAGCTCACCATTCTCAGCACAGACGACGGAAAAACTGTTTTTT